The rows below give T cell receptor beta chains drawn from one sample of a study of cytotoxic CD8 clonotypes in ibrutinib-treated CLL. TCRdb's table, derived via immunoSEQ multiplex PCR, lists solely in-frame clones and lacks some. The sample has around 140,000 clones, roughly three quarters seen once. The source material was PBMCs, sampled after 24 months of ibrutinib treatment. These receptors were taken from a human donor with chronic lymphocytic leukemia. The CDR3 runs from the conserved cysteine through the conserved F or W. A D gene is named only where the DNA matches it firmly. The listing skips clone size in some rows; elsewhere it reads once, few, many or a size class.

v_gene	abundance	j_gene	len	d_gene	CDR3aa	CDR3nt
TRBV19	few	TRBJ1-1	13	NA	CASSAQRNTEAFF	TGTGCCAGTAGTGCACAGCGGAACACTGAAGCTTTCTTT
TRBV5-1	once	TRBJ2-2	19	TRBD2	CASSSPGTSGGMNTGELFF	TGCGCCAGCAGCTCCCCCGGGACTAGCGGGGGGATGAACACCGGGGAGCTGTTTTTT
TRBV5-5	NA	TRBJ1-1	13	NA	CASSLPGDTEAFF	TGTGCCAGCAGCCTCCCGGGGGACACTGAAGCTTTCTTT
TRBV11-2	NA	TRBJ1-3	12	TRBD1	CASTPDRTGIYF	TGTGCCAGCACCCCGGACAGGACAGGGATATATTTT
TRBV29-1	once	TRBJ2-7	13	TRBD1	CSVVRDSSYEQYF	TGCAGCGTGGTCCGGGACAGCTCCTACGAGCAGTACTTC
TRBV7-2	NA	TRBJ2-7	15	TRBD2	CASTPGLAGHYEQYF	TGTGCCAGCACCCCGGGACTAGCGGGCCACTACGAGCAGTACTTC
TRBV7-9	NA	TRBJ2-2	17	TRBD2	CASTPPGLAGNTGELFF	TGTGCCAGCACGCCACCCGGACTAGCGGGGAACACCGGGGAGCTGTTTTTT
TRBV27	few	TRBJ1-5	14	NA	CASSPRQRNQPQHF	TGTGCCAGCAGTCCACGACAGCGCAATCAGCCCCAGCATTTT
TRBV6-6	once	TRBJ2-5	15	TRBD2	CASSYSTSGGETQYF	TGTGCCAGCAGTTACTCGACTTCGGGGGGGGAGACCCAGTACTTC
TRBV10-3	NA	TRBJ1-4	15	NA	CAIRGDGATNEKLFF	TGTGCCATCAGAGGGGACGGTGCAACTAATGAAAAACTGTTTTTT
TRBV7-8	NA	TRBJ2-3	16	TRBD2	CASGRLAGAQGDTQYF	TGTGCCAGCGGTCGACTAGCGGGGGCCCAGGGTGATACGCAGTATTTT
TRBV30	NA	TRBJ1-6	13	NA	CAWSVISDSPLHF	TGTGCCTGGAGTGTAATTTCGGATTCACCCCTCCACTTT
TRBV5-8	NA	TRBJ2-7	17	NA	CASSHEQGRQTSYEQYF	TGTGCCAGCAGCCACGAGCAGGGGCGCCAGACCTCCTACGAGCAGTACTTC
TRBV28	NA	TRBJ1-2	14	NA	CASSFGGTNYGYTF	TGTGCCAGCAGTTTCGGCGGGACTAACTATGGCTACACCTTC
TRBV6-6	NA	TRBJ2-1	16	TRBD2	CASSARDYPSYNEQFF	TGTGCCAGCAGCGCCCGGGACTACCCCTCCTACAATGAGCAGTTCTTC
TRBV30	NA	TRBJ1-2	13	NA	CAWSEKGSYGYTF	TGTGCCTGGAGTGAAAAGGGATCCTATGGCTACACCTTC
TRBV11-2	NA	TRBJ2-5	11	NA	CASLSGETQYF	TGTGCCAGCTTAAGCGGGGAGACCCAGTACTTC
TRBV7-3	NA	TRBJ2-2	16	NA	CASSPFRVTNTGELFF	TGTGCCAGCAGCCCCTTTCGGGTAACGAACACCGGGGAGCTGTTTTTT
TRBV18	once	TRBJ2-5	15	NA	CASSPWAGPDGAQYF	TGTGCCAGCTCACCATGGGCGGGGCCCGACGGGGCCCAGTACTTC
TRBV28	NA	TRBJ2-7	12	NA	CASRGQNYEQYF	TGTGCCAGCAGGGGGCAAAACTACGAGCAGTACTTC
TRBV10-2	once	TRBJ2-3	15	NA	CASSGQWESTDTQYF	TGCGCCAGCAGTGGGCAGTGGGAAAGCACAGATACGCAGTATTTT
TRBV11-2	once	TRBJ2-1	17	TRBD2	CASSPPPGGGPYNEQFF	TGTGCCAGCAGCCCGCCCCCTGGCGGGGGGCCGTACAATGAGCAGTTCTTC
TRBV5-8	once	TRBJ2-1	15	TRBD1	CASSLSIIPGQVQFF	TGTGCCAGCAGCCTGTCAATCATCCCGGGACAGGTGCAGTTCTTC